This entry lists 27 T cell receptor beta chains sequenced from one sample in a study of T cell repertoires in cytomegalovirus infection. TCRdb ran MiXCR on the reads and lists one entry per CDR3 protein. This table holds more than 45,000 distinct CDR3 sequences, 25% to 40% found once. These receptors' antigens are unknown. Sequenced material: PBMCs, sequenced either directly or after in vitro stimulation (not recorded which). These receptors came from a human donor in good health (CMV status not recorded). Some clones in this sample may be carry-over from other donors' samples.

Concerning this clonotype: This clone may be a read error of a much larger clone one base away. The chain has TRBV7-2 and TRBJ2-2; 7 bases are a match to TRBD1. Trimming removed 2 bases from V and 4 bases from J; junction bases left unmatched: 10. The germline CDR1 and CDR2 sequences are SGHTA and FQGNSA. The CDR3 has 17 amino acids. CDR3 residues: CASSLRDSLSSTGELFF. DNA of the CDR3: TGTGCCAGCAGCTTAAGGGACAGCCTTTCAAGCACCGGGGAGCTGTTTTTT.

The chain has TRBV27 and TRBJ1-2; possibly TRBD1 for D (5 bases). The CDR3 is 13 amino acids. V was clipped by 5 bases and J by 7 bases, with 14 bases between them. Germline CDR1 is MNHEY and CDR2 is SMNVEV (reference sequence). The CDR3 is CASSQQVRGGYTF. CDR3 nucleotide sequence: TGTGCCAGCAGTCAACAGGTTCGGGGTGGCTACACCTTC.

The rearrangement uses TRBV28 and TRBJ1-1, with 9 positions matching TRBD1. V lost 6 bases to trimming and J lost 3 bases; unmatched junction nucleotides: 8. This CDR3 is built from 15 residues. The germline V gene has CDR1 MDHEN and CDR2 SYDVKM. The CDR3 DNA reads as TGTGCCAGCAGAAGTCCGGGACAGGGTCACACTGAAGCTTTCTTT. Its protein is CASRSPGQGHTEAFF.

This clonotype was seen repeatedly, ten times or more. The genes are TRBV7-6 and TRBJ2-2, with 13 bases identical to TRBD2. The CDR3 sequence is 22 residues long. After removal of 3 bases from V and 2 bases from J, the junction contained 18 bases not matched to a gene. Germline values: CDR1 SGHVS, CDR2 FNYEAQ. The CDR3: CASSFIAHPRTSGSVNTGELFF. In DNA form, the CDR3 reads TGTGCCAGCAGCTTCATAGCCCATCCTAGGACTAGCGGGAGTGTAAACACCGGGGAGCTGTTTTTT. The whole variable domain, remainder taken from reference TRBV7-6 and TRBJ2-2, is GAGVSQSPRYKVTKRGQDVALRCDPISGHVSLYWYRQALGQGPEFLTYFNYEAQQDKSGLPNDRFSAERPEGSISTLTIQRTEQRDSAMYRCASSFIAHPRTSGSVNTGELFFGEGSRLTVL.

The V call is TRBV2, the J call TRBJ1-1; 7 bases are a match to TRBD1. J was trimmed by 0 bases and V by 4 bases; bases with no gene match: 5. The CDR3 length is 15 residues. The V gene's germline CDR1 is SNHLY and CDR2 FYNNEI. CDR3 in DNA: TGTGCCAGCAGTGCGACCGACAGGGTGAACACTGAAGCTTTCTTT. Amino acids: CASSATDRVNTEAFF.

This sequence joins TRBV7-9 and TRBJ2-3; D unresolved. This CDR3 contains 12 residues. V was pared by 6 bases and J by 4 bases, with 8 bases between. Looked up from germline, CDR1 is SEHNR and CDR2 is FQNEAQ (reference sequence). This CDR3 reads CASRYGADTQYF. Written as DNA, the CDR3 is TGTGCCAGCAGGTACGGAGCAGATACGCAGTATTTT.

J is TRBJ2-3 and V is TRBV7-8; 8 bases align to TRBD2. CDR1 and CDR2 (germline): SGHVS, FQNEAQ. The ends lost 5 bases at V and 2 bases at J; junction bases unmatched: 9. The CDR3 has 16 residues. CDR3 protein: CASSRLASTITDTQYF. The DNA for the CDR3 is TGTGCCAGCAGCCGACTAGCGAGTACTATCACAGATACGCAGTATTTT.

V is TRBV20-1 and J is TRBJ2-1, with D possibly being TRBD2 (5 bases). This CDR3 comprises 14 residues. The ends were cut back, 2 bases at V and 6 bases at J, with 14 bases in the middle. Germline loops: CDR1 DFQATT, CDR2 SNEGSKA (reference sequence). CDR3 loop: CSARNAREGNEQFF. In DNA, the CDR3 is TGCAGTGCTAGAAACGCCCGAGAGGGCAATGAGCAGTTCTTC.

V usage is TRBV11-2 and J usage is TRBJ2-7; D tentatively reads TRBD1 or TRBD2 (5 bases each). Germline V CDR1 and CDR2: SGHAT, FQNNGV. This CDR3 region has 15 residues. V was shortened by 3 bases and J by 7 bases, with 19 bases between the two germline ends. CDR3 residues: CASSLDWGRPWEQYF. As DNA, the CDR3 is TGTGCCAGCAGCTTGGATTGGGGACGGCCGTGGGAGCAGTACTTC.

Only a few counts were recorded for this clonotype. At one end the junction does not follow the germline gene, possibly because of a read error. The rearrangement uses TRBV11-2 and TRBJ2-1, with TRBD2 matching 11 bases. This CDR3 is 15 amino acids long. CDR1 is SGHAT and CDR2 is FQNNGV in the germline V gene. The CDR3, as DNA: TGTGCCAGCACCTGGACTAGCGGGCTTTACAGTGAGCAGTTCTTC. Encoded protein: CASTWTSGLYSEQFF.

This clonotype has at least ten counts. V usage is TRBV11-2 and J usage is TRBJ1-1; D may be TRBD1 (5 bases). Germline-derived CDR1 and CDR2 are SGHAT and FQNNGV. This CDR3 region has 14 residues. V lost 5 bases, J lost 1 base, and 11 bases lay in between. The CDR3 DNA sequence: TGTGCCAGCAGCGGGGACGGAAAGAACACTGAAGCTTTCTTT. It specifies CASSGDGKNTEAFF.

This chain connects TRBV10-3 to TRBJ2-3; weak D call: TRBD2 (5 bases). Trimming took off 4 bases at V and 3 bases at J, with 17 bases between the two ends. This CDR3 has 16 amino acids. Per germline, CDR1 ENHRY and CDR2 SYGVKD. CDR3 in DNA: TGTGCCATCAGTGTTCTCCGGGTCGAGGGTACAGATACGCAGTATTTT. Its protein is CAISVLRVEGTDTQYF.

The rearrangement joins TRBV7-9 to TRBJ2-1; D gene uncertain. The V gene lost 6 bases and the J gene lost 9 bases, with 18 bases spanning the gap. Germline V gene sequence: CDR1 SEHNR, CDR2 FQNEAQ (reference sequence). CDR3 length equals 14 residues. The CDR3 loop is CASSWSTGVGEQFF. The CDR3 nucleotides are TGTGCCAGCAGTTGGAGTACTGGGGTAGGTGAGCAGTTCTTC.

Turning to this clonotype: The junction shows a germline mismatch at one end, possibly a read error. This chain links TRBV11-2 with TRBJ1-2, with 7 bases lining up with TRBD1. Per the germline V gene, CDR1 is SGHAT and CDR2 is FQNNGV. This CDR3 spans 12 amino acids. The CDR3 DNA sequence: TGTGCCAGCAGCTCTGGAACAGGGGATCCCGCCTTC. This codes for CASSSGTGDPAF.

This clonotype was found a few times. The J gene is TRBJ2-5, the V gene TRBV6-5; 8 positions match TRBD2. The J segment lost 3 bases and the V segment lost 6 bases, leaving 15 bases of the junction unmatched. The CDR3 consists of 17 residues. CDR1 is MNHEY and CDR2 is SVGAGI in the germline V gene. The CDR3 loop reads CASRPGGVGAVEETQYF. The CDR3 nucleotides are TGTGCCAGCAGGCCGGGAGGGGTAGGGGCTGTCGAAGAGACCCAGTACTTC.

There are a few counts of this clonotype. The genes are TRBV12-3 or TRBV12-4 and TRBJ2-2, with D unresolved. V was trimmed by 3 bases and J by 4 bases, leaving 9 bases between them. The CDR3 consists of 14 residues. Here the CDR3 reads CASSLEGFTGELFF. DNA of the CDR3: TGTGCCAGCAGTTTGGAAGGTTTCACCGGGGAGCTGTTTTTT.

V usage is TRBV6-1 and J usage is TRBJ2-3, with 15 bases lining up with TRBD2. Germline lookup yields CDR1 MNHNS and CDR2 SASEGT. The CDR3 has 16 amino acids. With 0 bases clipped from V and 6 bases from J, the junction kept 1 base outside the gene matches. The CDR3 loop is CASSEAGTSGRDTQYF. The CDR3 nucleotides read TGTGCCAGCAGTGAAGCGGGGACTAGCGGGAGGGATACGCAGTATTTT.

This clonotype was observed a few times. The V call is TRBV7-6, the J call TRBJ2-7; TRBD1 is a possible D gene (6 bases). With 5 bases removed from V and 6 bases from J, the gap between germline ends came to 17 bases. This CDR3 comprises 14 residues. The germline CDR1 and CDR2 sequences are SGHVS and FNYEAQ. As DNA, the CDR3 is TGTGCCAGCAGCGGAGCACAGGGCGGACGCGAGCAGTACTTC. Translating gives CASSGAQGGREQYF.

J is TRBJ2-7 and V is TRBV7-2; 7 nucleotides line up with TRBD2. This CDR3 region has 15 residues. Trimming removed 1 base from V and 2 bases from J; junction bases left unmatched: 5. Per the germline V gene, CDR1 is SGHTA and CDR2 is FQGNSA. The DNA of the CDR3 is TGTGCCAGCAGCTTAGTAGCGGGCGGGGCCTACGAGCAGTACTTC. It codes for CASSLVAGGAYEQYF.

The CDR3 spells CASSVEDSYEQYF. The CDR3 DNA sequence: TGTGCCAGCAGCGTAGAGGACAGCTACGAGCAGTACTTC. The chain employs TRBV9 and TRBJ2-7; TRBD1 might be the D (6 bases). V was cut by 0 bases and J by 3 bases, with 7 bases left in between. There are 13 residues in the CDR3. Germline assignment: CDR1 SGDLS and CDR2 YYNGEE.

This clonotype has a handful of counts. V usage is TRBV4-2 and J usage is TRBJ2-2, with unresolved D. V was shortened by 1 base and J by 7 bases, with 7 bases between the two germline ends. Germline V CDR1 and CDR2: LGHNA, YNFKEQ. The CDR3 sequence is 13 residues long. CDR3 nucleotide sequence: TGTGCCAGCAGCCAAGGCCGGAGCGGGGAGCTGTTTTTT. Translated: CASSQGRSGELFF.

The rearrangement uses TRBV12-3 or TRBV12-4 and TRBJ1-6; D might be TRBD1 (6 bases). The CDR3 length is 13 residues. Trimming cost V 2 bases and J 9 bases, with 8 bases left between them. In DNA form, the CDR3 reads TGTGCCAGCAGTTTAACGACAGGTTCACCCCTCCACTTT. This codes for CASSLTTGSPLHF.

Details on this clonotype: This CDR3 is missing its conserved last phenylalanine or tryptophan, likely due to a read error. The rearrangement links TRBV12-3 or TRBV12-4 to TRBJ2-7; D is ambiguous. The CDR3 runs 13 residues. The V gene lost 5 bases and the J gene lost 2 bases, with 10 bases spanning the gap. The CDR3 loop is CASSPRAPYEQYL. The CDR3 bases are TGTGCCAGCAGTCCCCGGGCCCCCTACGAGCAGTACTTG.

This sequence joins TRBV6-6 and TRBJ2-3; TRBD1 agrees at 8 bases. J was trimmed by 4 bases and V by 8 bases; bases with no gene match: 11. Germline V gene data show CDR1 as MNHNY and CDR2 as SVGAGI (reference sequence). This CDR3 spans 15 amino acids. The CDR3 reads CASQAGTGGADTQYF. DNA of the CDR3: TGTGCCAGCCAAGCCGGAACAGGGGGTGCAGATACGCAGTATTTT.

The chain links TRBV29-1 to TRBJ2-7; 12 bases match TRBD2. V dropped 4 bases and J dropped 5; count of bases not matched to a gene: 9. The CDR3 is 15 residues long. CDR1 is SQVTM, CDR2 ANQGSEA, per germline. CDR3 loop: CSVAGGGLAGDEQYF. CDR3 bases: TGCAGCGTTGCCGGGGGGGGACTAGCGGGTGACGAGCAGTACTTC.

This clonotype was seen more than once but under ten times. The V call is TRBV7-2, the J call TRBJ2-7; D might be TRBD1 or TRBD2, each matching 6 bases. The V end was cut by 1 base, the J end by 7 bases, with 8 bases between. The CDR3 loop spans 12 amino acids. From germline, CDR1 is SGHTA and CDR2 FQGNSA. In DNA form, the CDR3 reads TGTGCCAGCAGCTTAGAGGGGGGTGAGCAGTACTTC. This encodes CASSLEGGEQYF.

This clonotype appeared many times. The CDR3 bases are TGTGCCAGCAGGACAACAGGGGGTTTAAATCAGCCCCAGCATTTT. Translating gives CASRTTGGLNQPQHF. This rearrangement joins TRBV6-2 or TRBV6-3 to TRBJ1-5, with TRBD1 matching over 8 bases. In germline, CDR1 is MNHEY, CDR2 SVGEGT. The ends lost 6 bases at V and 4 bases at J; junction bases unmatched: 8. CDR3 length equals 15 residues.